Following are 18 T cell receptor beta chains from one sample sequenced in a study of T-cell memory formation after mild COVID-19. TCRdb passed the 5' RACE reads through MiXCR, listing each CDR3 protein once. The sample lists roughly 47,000 distinct CDR3 sequences, under 7.5% occurring once. The specimen sequenced was PBMCs or a T cell subset sorted from them (not recorded which). Every receptor here comes from a man aged 18 to 30 who had mild COVID-19 (a few samples of this study predate the infection). Cell type and time point are not known.

At least ten counts were recorded for this clonotype. This sequence joins TRBV6-6 and TRBJ2-3; D is possibly TRBD1 (7 bases). The CDR3 consists of 15 residues. The V gene's germline CDR1 is MNHNY and CDR2 SVGAGI (reference sequence). V lost 2 bases to trimming and J lost 3 bases, with 12 bases between them. The CDR3 spells CASSYGQGGTDTQYF. The CDR3, as DNA: TGTGCCAGCAGTTACGGGCAGGGGGGAACAGATACGCAGTATTTT.

This clonotype was found many times. The chain combines TRBV6-2 or TRBV6-3 with TRBJ2-7; TRBD1 matches at 12 bases. The V gene end was trimmed by 6 bases and the J gene end by 6 bases; junction bases not matched to a gene: 3. The CDR3 length is 13 residues. The germline V gene encodes CDR1 MNHEY and CDR2 SVGEGT. CDR3 sequence: CASRGQGAFEQYF. The CDR3 DNA follows: TGTGCCAGCAGGGGACAGGGGGCTTTCGAGCAGTACTTC.

The chain couples TRBV20-1 to TRBJ1-1; D call uncertain. This CDR3 is built from 11 residues. Germline CDR1 reads DFQATT; CDR2 reads SNEGSKA (reference sequence). CDR3 loop: CIARVNTEAFF. In nucleotides, the CDR3 is TGCATTGCGAGGGTGAACACTGAAGCTTTCTTT.

V gene TRBV7-2 combines with J gene TRBJ2-7; D may be TRBD1 (5 bases). The CDR3 runs to 14 residues. The V and J ends lost 5 bases and 5 bases respectively, with 16 bases between them. CDR1 SGHTA and CDR2 FQGNSA come from the germline V gene. CDR3 sequence: CASSTTGFGHEQYV. CDR3 DNA: TGTGCCAGCAGCACAACAGGTTTCGGCCACGAGCAGTACGTC.

This clonotype occurred many times. The V and J genes are TRBV12-3 or TRBV12-4 and TRBJ1-5; D not certain. This CDR3 contains 12 residues. V was clipped by 2 bases and J by 6 bases, with 5 bases between them. The CDR3, as DNA: TGTGCCAGCAGTTTACGGAGTCAGCCCCAGCATTTT. It codes for CASSLRSQPQHF.

This chain uses TRBV7-3 with TRBJ1-1; weak D call: TRBD1 (6 bases). The germline V and J ends were trimmed by 4 bases and 3 bases, with 15 bases remaining between them. Germline V gene sequence: CDR1 SGHTA, CDR2 FQGTGA. The CDR3 has 15 residues. The CDR3, as DNA: TGTGCCAGCAGCTCCCATCCAGGGGTTGACACTGAAGCTTTCTTT. Translated, it gives CASSSHPGVDTEAFF.

This clonotype was seen ten or more times. V and J are TRBV5-1 and TRBJ2-1; D is ambiguous. Germline V lookup: CDR1 SGHRS, CDR2 YFSETQ. CDR3 size: 14 residues. V lost 0 bases, J lost 1 base, and 5 bases lay in between. The CDR3 DNA follows: TGCGCCAGCAGCTTGGTCGGTTCCTACAATGAGCAGTTCTTC. Translating it yields CASSLVGSYNEQFF.

At least ten counts were recorded for this clonotype. This rearrangement joins TRBV5-1 to TRBJ2-1; 9 bases match TRBD2. V shed 2 bases, J shed 7 bases, and the junction held 7 bases outside the gene matches. This CDR3 is built from 15 residues. Germline V gene sequence: CDR1 SGHRS, CDR2 YFSETQ. This CDR3 is CASSLGLASWNEQFF. CDR3 sequence (DNA): TGCGCCAGCAGCTTAGGACTAGCGAGTTGGAATGAGCAGTTCTTC.

This clonotype was detected many times. V usage is TRBV6-2 or TRBV6-3 and J usage is TRBJ2-7, with D uncertain. Germline V gives CDR1 MNHEY, CDR2 SVGEGT. The CDR3 is 11 amino acids. Trimming took off 5 bases at V and 1 base at J, with 3 bases between the two ends. The CDR3, as DNA: TGTGCCAGCAGTGATTCCTACGAGCAGTACTTC. This translates into CASSDSYEQYF.

This clonotype was seen a handful of times. CDR3 sequence: CASKSAGPTGELFF. CDR3 bases: TGTGCCAGCAAGTCGGCGGGGCCCACCGGGGAGCTGTTTTTT. This rearrangement joins TRBV3-1 to TRBJ2-2, with a possible D match to TRBD2 (6 bases). The CDR3 extends over 14 amino acids. V lost 7 bases and J lost 4, with 13 bases in between. Germline loops: CDR1 LGHDT, CDR2 YNNKEL (reference sequence).

This clonotype turned up a few times. DNA of the CDR3: TGTGCCAGCAGCCAAGATATGATTGGGGGAGGCTACACCTTC. Translated: CASSQDMIGGGYTF. The chain employs TRBV14 and TRBJ1-2, with D possibly being TRBD1 (5 bases). From germline, CDR1 is SGHDN and CDR2 FVKESK. The CDR3 contains 14 residues. V lost 0 bases and J 8 bases, leaving 13 bases between the germline ends.

The chain employs TRBV7-9 and TRBJ2-1; perhaps TRBD1 as D (5 bases). Trimming removed 2 bases at V and 4 bases at J, with 12 bases between. Germline V lookup: CDR1 SEHNR, CDR2 FQNEAQ (reference sequence). The CDR3 runs to 15 residues. CDR3 nucleotide sequence: TGTGCCAGCAGCTTAAGGGGCACGTTGTACAATGAGCAGTTCTTC. It translates to CASSLRGTLYNEQFF.

This clonotype was counted a few times. The chain joins TRBV6-6 to TRBJ2-5, with a possible D match to TRBD1 (6 bases). Germline-derived CDR1 and CDR2 are MNHNY and SVGAGI (reference sequence). The CDR3 is 17 amino acids. The V gene lost 6 bases and the J gene lost 3 bases, with 23 bases spanning the gap. This CDR3 reads CASRPRDRLLGEETQYF. CDR3 nucleotides: TGTGCCAGCAGACCACGTGACAGGCTATTAGGCGAAGAGACCCAGTACTTC.

This clonotype has only a few counts. This chain uses TRBV18 with TRBJ2-7; D is perhaps TRBD1 or TRBD2 (5 bases each). Germline V CDR1 and CDR2: KGHSH, LQKENI. CDR3 size: 14 residues. The V gene lost 5 bases and the J gene lost 2 bases, with 13 bases spanning the gap. CDR3 region: CASSTGTEPYEQYF. The CDR3 DNA follows: TGTGCCAGCTCAACCGGGACGGAACCCTACGAGCAGTACTTC.

This clonotype was detected ten times or more. The chain carries TRBV5-1 and TRBJ2-2; D is perhaps TRBD2 (5 bases). The germline V gene has CDR1 SGHRS and CDR2 YFSETQ. The CDR3 covers 15 residues. Deletions cut 6 bases from V and 0 bases from J, with 12 bases between. Here the CDR3 reads CASNPLAPNTGELFF. CDR3 DNA sequence: TGCGCCAGCAACCCGCTAGCCCCGAACACCGGGGAGCTGTTTTTT.

A few counts support this clonotype. The chain joins TRBV5-1 to TRBJ1-3; D gene uncertain. V shed 6 bases and J shed 0 bases, with 16 bases lying between them. The CDR3 totals 16 residues. Germline-derived CDR1 and CDR2 are SGHRS and YFSETQ. The CDR3 spells CASTLGVTNSGNTIYF. CDR3 DNA: TGCGCCAGCACCCTGGGAGTCACCAACTCTGGAAACACCATATATTTT.

The sample holds many counts of this clonotype. This chain links TRBV4-3 with TRBJ1-1; D might be TRBD1 (6 bases). The ends were cut back, 5 bases at V and 4 bases at J, with 14 bases in the middle. CDR1 and CDR2 (germline): LGHNA, YSLEER. The CDR3 has 14 amino acids. The CDR3 nucleotides read TGCGCCAGCAGCTCTCTGGGGGGCACCACTGAAGCTTTCTTT. Its translation is CASSSLGGTTEAFF.

This chain connects TRBV12-3 or TRBV12-4 to TRBJ1-1, with D possibly matching TRBD1 (6 bases). V was cut by 2 bases and J by 4 bases, with 11 bases left in between. The CDR3 is 14 residues long. In nucleotides, the CDR3 is TGTGCCAGCAGTTTAAATTTAGGGGGCACTGAAGCTTTCTTT. It specifies CASSLNLGGTEAFF.